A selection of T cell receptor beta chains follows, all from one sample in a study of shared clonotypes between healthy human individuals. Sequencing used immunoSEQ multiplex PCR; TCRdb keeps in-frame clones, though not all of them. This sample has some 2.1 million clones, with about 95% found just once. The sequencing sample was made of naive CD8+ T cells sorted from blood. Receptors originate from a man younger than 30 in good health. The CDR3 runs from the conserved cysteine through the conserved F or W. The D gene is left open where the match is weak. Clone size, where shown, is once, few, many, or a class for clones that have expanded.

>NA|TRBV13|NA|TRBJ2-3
TGTGCCAGCAGCCAAGCGGGAGATACGCAGTATTTT
CASSQAGDTQYF
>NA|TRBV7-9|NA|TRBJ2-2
TGTGCCAGCAGCTACTCAGGGGCCGGGGAGCTGTTTTTT
CASSYSGAGELFF
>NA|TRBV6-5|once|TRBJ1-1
TGTGCCAGCGGGGAGGAGGGGGAAGAAGCTTTCTTT
CASGEEGEEAFF
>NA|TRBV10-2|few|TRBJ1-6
TGCGCCAGCAGTGAGTTACCCTCGTCATATAATTCACCCCTCCACTTT
CASSELPSSYNSPLHF
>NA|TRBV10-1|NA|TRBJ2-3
TGCGCCAGCAGTGAGGGGCTAGCGGATACGCAGTATTTT
CASSEGLADTQYF
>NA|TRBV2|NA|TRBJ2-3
TGTGCCAGCAGTATTTACTCAGGGTCTAGCACAGATACGCAGTATTTT
CASSIYSGSSTDTQYF
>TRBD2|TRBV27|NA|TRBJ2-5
TGTGCCAGCAGTTTATACGGGGGGATGGAGACCCAGTACTTC
CASSLYGGMETQYF
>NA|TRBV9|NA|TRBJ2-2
TGTGCCAGCAGCGTAGGAGACGGGATAGGAACCGGGGAGCTGTTTTTT
CASSVGDGIGTGELFF
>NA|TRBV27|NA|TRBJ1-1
TGTGCCAGCAGTGTTTGGCCCCCAGGAGAAGCTTTCTTT
CASSVWPPGEAFF
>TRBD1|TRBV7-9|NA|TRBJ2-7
TGTGCCAGCAGCTCCCCGGGACAGGGGACCTACGAGCAGTACTTC
CASSSPGQGTYEQYF
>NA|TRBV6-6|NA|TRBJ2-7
TGTGCCAGCACCCTAGCTCCGATCTACGAGCAGTACTTC
CASTLAPIYEQYF
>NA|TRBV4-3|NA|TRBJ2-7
TGCGCCAGCAGCCAAGCGTCTAGCGTCTACGAGCAGTACTTC
CASSQASSVYEQYF
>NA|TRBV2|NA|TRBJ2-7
TGTGCCAGCAGTGACGGGGTTCTCGAGCAGTACTTC
CASSDGVLEQYF
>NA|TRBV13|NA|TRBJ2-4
TGTGCCAGCAGCCCCCGAGGTGGGGGAAACATTCAGTACTTC
CASSPRGGGNIQYF
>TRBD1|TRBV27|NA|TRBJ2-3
TGTGCCAGCAGTTTACCGGGACAGGGGACAAGCACAGATACGCAGTATTTT
CASSLPGQGTSTDTQYF
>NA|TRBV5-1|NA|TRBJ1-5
TGCGCCAGCAGCCCAGAGTTCGGTCAGCCCCAGCATTTT
CASSPEFGQPQHF
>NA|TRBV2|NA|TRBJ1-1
TGTGCCAGCAGTGAAAGCCAGGGCGAAGCTTTCTTT
CASSESQGEAFF
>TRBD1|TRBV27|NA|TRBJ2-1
TGTGCCAGCAGTTTGGGCAGGGGGCCCTACAATGAGCAGTTCTTC
CASSLGRGPYNEQFF
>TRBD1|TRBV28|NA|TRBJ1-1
TGTGCCAGCAGTCGGGACAGGGCAAACACTGAAGCTTTCTTT
CASSRDRANTEAFF
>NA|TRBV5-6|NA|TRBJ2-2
TGTGCCAGCAGCTCATTCGTCTCAGAATTGAACACCGGGGAGCTGTTTTTT
CASSSFVSELNTGELFF
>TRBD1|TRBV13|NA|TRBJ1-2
TGTGCCAGCAGCTACTCGACAGGGGATGGTGGCTACACCTTC
CASSYSTGDGGYTF
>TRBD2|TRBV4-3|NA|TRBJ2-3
TGCGCCAGCAGCCAAGATAGAACTAGCGGGGCCCTCACAGATACGCAGTATTTT
CASSQDRTSGALTDTQYF